This T cell receptor beta chain was captured in a study of CD8 T cells in Susac syndrome. cDNA came from about 0.5 to 1 ug RNA primed by random hexamers. From the immunoSEQ multiplex PCR reads, TCRdb called clonotypes with MiXCR, one entry per CDR3 protein. The sample carries around 56,000 distinct CDR3 sequences, around 90% recorded once. The ends lost 6 bases at V and 1 base at J; junction bases unmatched: 6. Germline loops: CDR1 LGHDT, CDR2 YNNKEL (reference sequence). CDR3 length: 14 amino acids. V usage is TRBV3-1 and J usage is TRBJ2-7, with TRBD1 matching 7 bases. This clonotype was obtained from a human donor in good health. Sequenced input: CD8+ T cells from PBMCs. CDR3 bases: TGTGCCAGCAGTTCGGACAGGAGTTCCTACGAGCAGTACTTC. Its translation: CASSSDRSSYEQYF.